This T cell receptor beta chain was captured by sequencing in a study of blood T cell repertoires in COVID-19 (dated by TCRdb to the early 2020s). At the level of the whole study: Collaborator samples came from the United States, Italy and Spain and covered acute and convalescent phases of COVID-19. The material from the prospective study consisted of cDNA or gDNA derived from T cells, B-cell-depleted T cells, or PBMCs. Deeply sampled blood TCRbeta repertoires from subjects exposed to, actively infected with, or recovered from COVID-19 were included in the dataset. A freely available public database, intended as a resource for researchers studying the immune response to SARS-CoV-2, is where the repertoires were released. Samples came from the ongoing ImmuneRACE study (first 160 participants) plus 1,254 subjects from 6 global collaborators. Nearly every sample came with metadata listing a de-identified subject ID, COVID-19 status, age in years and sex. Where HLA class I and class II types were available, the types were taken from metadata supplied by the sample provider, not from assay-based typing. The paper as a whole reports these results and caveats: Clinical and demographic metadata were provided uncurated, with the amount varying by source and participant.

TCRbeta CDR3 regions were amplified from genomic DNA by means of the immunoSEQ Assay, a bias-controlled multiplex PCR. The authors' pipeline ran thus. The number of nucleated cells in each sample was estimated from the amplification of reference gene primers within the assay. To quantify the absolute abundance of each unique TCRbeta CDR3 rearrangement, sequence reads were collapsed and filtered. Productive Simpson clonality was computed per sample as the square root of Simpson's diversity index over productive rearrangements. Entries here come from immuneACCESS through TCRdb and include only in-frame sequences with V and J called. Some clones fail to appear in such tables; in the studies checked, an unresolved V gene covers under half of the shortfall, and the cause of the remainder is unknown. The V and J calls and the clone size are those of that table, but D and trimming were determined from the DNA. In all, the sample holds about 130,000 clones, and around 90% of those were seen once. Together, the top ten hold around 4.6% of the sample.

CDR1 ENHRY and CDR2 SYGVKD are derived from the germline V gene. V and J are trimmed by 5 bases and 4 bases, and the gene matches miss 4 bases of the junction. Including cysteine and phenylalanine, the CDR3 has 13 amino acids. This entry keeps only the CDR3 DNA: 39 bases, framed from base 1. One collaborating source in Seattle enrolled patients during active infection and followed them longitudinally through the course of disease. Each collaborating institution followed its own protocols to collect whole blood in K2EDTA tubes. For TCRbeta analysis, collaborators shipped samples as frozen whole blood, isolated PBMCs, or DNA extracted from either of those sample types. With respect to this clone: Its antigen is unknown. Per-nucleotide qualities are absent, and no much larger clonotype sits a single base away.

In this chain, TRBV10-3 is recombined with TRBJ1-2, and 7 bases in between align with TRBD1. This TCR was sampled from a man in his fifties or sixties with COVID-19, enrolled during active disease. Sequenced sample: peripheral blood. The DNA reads TGTGCCATCAGTACGGGACAGATCTATGGCTACACCTTC. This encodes CAISTGQIYGYTF.